This TCR beta chain was obtained from a study of Graves' ophthalmopathy and Graves' hyperthyroidism (dated by TCRdb to 2016 to 2019). For context, the study as a whole: Peripheral blood was collected before any treatment was given, at the time of initial diagnosis. For training and testing, the 110 or so patients in the discovery cohort were randomly divided in a 7:3 ratio. After sampling, hyperthyroidism patients received methimazole starting at 30 mg daily, and ophthalmopathy patients received high-dose intravenous methylprednisolone. In total, approximately 130 blood samples were TCR-sequenced: 40 to 45 ophthalmopathy, approximately 80 hyperthyroidism and around 17 hyperthyroidism-to-ophthalmopathy patients. In roughly six hyperthyroidism patients, the T-cell repertoires found in thyroid tissue were compared with those found in blood. For independent validation, a separate cohort was made up of around 19 hyperthyroidism patients plus 17 patients who later progressed from hyperthyroidism to ophthalmopathy. To explore V-J signatures that separate ophthalmopathy from hyperthyroidism, a discovery set of 95 to 100 patients was enrolled, consisting of roughly 45 with ophthalmopathy and around 57 with stable hyperthyroidism. The study used TCR beta repertoire signatures to distinguish Graves' ophthalmopathy from Graves' hyperthyroidism and to predict progression to ophthalmopathy. Findings and caveats that apply to the study as a whole: In validation, the model predicted ophthalmopathy progression with more than 55% sensitivity and approximately 75% specificity; roughly eleven predicted patients were CT-confirmed with GO in a median of 6.5 months. Most expanded thyroid clonotypes with frequency above 0.001 were also detected in blood, suggesting blood repertoires may reflect the thyroid immune response. The 13-signature model separated ophthalmopathy from stable hyperthyroidism with around 90% sensitivity and almost 84% specificity in cross-validation, and 80%/75% in the test set. Sample size was not predetermined statistically, and investigators were not blinded to group allocation.

This clonotype was found many times. Its binding antigen is unknown. There are no base qualities to consult, and no much larger clone falls within one base. The ophthalmopathy patients had moderately to severely active disease, with a Clinical Activity Score of 3 or higher, a NOSPECS grade of 4 or higher, and a disease duration of less than 3 months. Patients with other autoimmune diseases, uncontrolled infections, pregnancy or lactation were excluded. Clinical symptoms, serum thyroxine, TRAb, thyroid ultrasound and orbital computed tomography were used for diagnosis. PBMCs were isolated from roughly 10 ml of fresh peripheral blood by Ficoll-Paque density gradient centrifugation. Trizol reagent was used to extract the total RNA, and its quality was then checked on an Agilent 2100 Bioanalyzer. For repertoire sequencing, TCR beta CDR3 regions were amplified from RNA transcripts. The first round was an RT-PCR using HTBI primers with the Qiagen OneStep RT-PCR kit, and this first round was followed by a second-round multiplex PCR, then size selection and purification. Sequencing of the libraries was carried out on an Illumina HiSeq2000 in paired-end mode with 100 bp reads. The paper's data handling went like this. SOAPnuke was used to process the reads, throwing out any read that had adapters, had uncalled bases, had a mean Phred below 15, or lacked an exact constant-primer or identifier match. High-quality paired reads were merged with COPE v1.2.5. Unique nucleotide sequences were defined as clonotypes and aligned to IMGT TRB V, D and J references using MiTCR v1.1. Only V-J combinations with frequency above 0.0001 were analysed, covering over 98% of repertoires. For each V-J combination, a TCR clonal expansion and chaos score was defined as F50 clonal expansion divided by the chaos observed in the TCRdist matrix. Features were reduced by Welch's t-statistics and random forest to about a dozen V-J combinations, which fed a naive Bayes classifier. The Morisita-Horn index was used to measure how similar the thyroid and blood repertoires were. Using fastp trimming at Q25 and MiXCR clonotype assembly, TCRdb reanalyzed the public sequencing data and kept in-frame beta chains. Rows are unified per CDR3 protein, each entry keeping the most common DNA and genes. The V and J calls and clone size come from TCRdb's table, not from the authors' own analysis. The sample includes roughly 160,000 distinct CDR3 sequences, with approximately 40% observed a single time. Together, the top ten hold 5.8% of the sample.

V is pared back by 6 bases and J by 3 bases, with 14 bases lying between the germline termini. CDR3 length: 13 amino acids, cysteine to phenylalanine. Only CDR3 DNA is held: 39 bases, read in frame from base 1. From the germline V gene (reference sequence), CDR1 is DFQATT and CDR2 is SNEGSKA. The sequence came from a woman aged 40 to 49 with Graves' ophthalmopathy. Donor details come from another sample of the same person, matched by shared clones. The sequence is built from TRBV20-1 and TRBJ2-5; the D segment could be TRBD2, given 6 matching bases. The sequenced sample was peripheral blood. CDR3 region: CSAQTGVEETQYF. DNA sequence: TGCAGTGCCCAAACGGGGGTGGAAGAGACCCAGTACTTC.